Each of the 10 T cell receptor beta chains below was sequenced from the same sample in a study of blood T cell repertoires in COVID-19. TCRdb keeps only in-frame clones here, not all; method: immunoSEQ multiplex PCR. The table lists around 70,000 clones, roughly four fifths of them singletons, with over 30% in the top ten. Sequenced sample: peripheral blood. These receptors came from a man in his 70s with acute or convalescent COVID-19.

The chain uses TRBV10-3 and TRBJ2-5, with 7 bases that match TRBD1. Germline-derived CDR1 and CDR2 are ENHRY and SYGVKD. The CDR3 spans 14 residues. Trimming took 5 bases from V and 4 from J; bases not matched to a gene: 7. The CDR3: CAISSGGAGETQYF. CDR3 nucleotides: TGTGCCATCAGTTCAGGGGGAGCCGGAGAGACCCAGTACTTC.

The V and J genes are TRBV14 and TRBJ2-1; 8 bases agree with TRBD2. Trimming took 0 bases from V and 3 from J; bases not matched to a gene: 10. The CDR3 extends over 18 amino acids. Looked up from germline, CDR1 is SGHDN and CDR2 is FVKESK. DNA of the CDR3: TGTGCCAGCAGCCAAGACCTAACGAGCGGGAGAGTCTACAATGAGCAGTTCTTC. Translation: CASSQDLTSGRVYNEQFF.

This chain joins TRBV5-6 and TRBJ2-7; 7 bases are shared with TRBD1. With V trimmed by 1 base and J by 3 bases, 4 bases remained unmatched. Germline V gene sequence: CDR1 SGHDT, CDR2 YYEEEE. The CDR3 is 14 residues long. Here the CDR3 reads CASSLTGQDYEQYF. As DNA, the CDR3 is TGTGCCAGCAGCTTGACTGGACAGGACTACGAGCAGTACTTC.

V usage is TRBV29-1 and J usage is TRBJ2-3; 9 bases align to TRBD2. Trimming at V came to 5 bases and at J to 1 base, leaving 1 base not matched to a gene. CDR1 is SQVTM and CDR2 is ANQGSEA in the germline V gene. The CDR3 totals 13 residues. CDR3 bases: TGCAGCGTTTCTAGCGGGGGCACAGATACGCAGTATTTT. Protein sequence: CSVSSGGTDTQYF.

V gene TRBV7-2 combines with J gene TRBJ1-2; D uncertain. CDR3 length: 14 amino acids. Trimming pared 5 bases from V and 8 bases from J, leaving 18 bases between. Germline CDR1 is SGHTA and CDR2 is FQGNSA. The CDR3 DNA sequence: TGTGCCAGCAGCCTGCCCGGGATTTCCTTGGGCTACACCTTC. Residues: CASSLPGISLGYTF.

This clone was counted a single time. The chain links TRBV29-1 to TRBJ1-1; D is uncertain. The ends were cut back, 7 bases at V and 1 base at J, with 19 bases in the middle. There are 15 residues in the CDR3. Germline V gene data show CDR1 as SQVTM and CDR2 as ANQGSEA. CDR3 in amino acids: CSGGDGSRKNTEAFF. The DNA for the CDR3 is TGCAGCGGTGGCGACGGGTCGAGGAAGAACACTGAAGCTTTCTTT.

V and J are TRBV9 and TRBJ2-2; TRBD2 aligns across 12 bases. Germline CDR1 is SGDLS and CDR2 is YYNGEE. This CDR3 contains 17 residues. Unmatched junction bases numbered 7, after V lost 2 bases and J lost 5 bases. CDR3: CASSVRGLAGKTGELFF. The DNA of the CDR3 is TGTGCCAGCAGCGTCCGAGGACTAGCGGGAAAGACCGGGGAGCTGTTTTTT.

The chain uses TRBV30 and TRBJ1-6, with a weak D call TRBD1 (5 bases). The CDR3 is 15 residues long. The ends were cut back, 2 bases at V and 6 bases at J, with 14 bases in the middle. Germline loops: CDR1 GTSNPN, CDR2 SVGIG (reference sequence). The chain's CDR3 is CAWSPGGALNSPLHF. In DNA form, the CDR3 reads TGTGCCTGGAGTCCCGGAGGGGCCCTTAATTCACCCCTCCACTTT.

The count of this clone is one. A read error may produce the germline difference seen at one junction end. This chain joins TRBV7-7 and TRBJ2-7; 10 bases fit TRBD2. The CDR3 has 15 amino acids. Germline CDR1 is SSHAT and CDR2 is FNYEAQ (reference sequence). In nucleotides, the CDR3 is TGTGCTAGCAGCTTAGAGCTAGCGGGAGTACACGAGCAGTACTTC. This encodes CASSLELAGVHEQYF.

The chain carries TRBV6-6 and TRBJ2-7; 9 bases agree with TRBD1. V was clipped by 5 bases and J by 7 bases; unmatched bases: 15. The CDR3 covers 16 residues. Germline CDR1 reads MNHNY; CDR2 reads SVGAGI (reference sequence). The CDR3, as DNA: TGTGCCAGCAGTCCTACCTTGGGACAGGGTAAGGATGAGCAGTACTTC. This gives the protein CASSPTLGQGKDEQYF.